This T cell receptor beta chain was identified in a study of blood T cells in healthy people across ages. General study findings and limits: Changes in expanded clonotypes were possibly confounded, as the CMV status of donors was unknown.

A second about 7 to 12 cycle PCR used barcoded and J-beta primers. TCRdb called the 5' RACE reads again in MiXCR, with one record for every CDR3 protein. Found here are about 1.7 million distinct CDR3 sequences, about 28% of them singletons; the top ten hold approximately 7.7%. This clonotype was seen at least ten times. The antigen remains unidentified. The sequenced sample consisted of blood. The receptor was isolated from a woman younger than 45 in good health.

CDR3 DNA sequence: TGCAGTGCCAAAAAGACAGGGGTAACCTACGAGCAGTACTTC. This codes for CSAKKTGVTYEQYF. The rearrangement links TRBV20-1 to TRBJ2-7; 8 bases agree with TRBD1. The germline V gene has CDR1 DFQATT and CDR2 SNEGSKA (reference sequence). CDR3 length: 14 amino acids. V shed 6 bases, J shed 2 bases, and the junction held 9 bases outside the gene matches.